This T cell receptor (beta chain) was sequenced during a study of blood T cell repertoires in COVID-19. The table came from immunoSEQ multiplex PCR; TCRdb's copy has only in-frame clones and leaves some out. The sample comprises about 290,000 clones, 85% of which are singletons, and around 4% rests with the top ten. CDR3 length: 15 amino acids. The germline V gene has CDR1 SGDLS and CDR2 YYNGEE. Trimming at V came to 0 bases and at J to 5 bases, leaving 7 bases not matched to a gene. The gene calls are TRBV9 and TRBJ1-1; 7 bases agree with TRBD1. This TCR was sampled from a woman aged 45-60 years with active or convalescent COVID-19. Material for sequencing was peripheral blood. The CDR3 DNA reads TGTGCCAGCAGCGTAGCGGTAGGGGGCGTGACTGAAGCTTTCTTT. This translates into CASSVAVGGVTEAFF.